Below, 2 T cell receptor beta chains from the same sample are listed, as sequenced in a study of immune evolution from preneoplasia to lung adenocarcinoma. Here immunoSEQ multiplex PCR was the method, and the copy in TCRdb shows in-frame clones only, minus some. The profile covers 12,000 to 15,000 clones, with about 85% appearing a single time and approximately 2.9% taken by the ten largest. The sequenced sample consisted of FFPE lung adenocarcinoma in situ tissue. The receptors shown here come from a donor at least 70 years old with lung adenocarcinoma.

The rearrangement joins TRBV18 to TRBJ2-1; possible D gene TRBD2, 6 bases. Germline loops: CDR1 KGHSH, CDR2 LQKENI. V lost 3 bases, J lost 9 bases, and 15 bases lay in between. The CDR3 covers 14 residues. The CDR3 coding sequence is TGTGCCAGCTCACCGCGAACTAGCTTGAGTGAGCAGTTCTTC. Translating it yields CASSPRTSLSEQFF.

The chain uses TRBV7-2 and TRBJ2-1, with TRBD2 matching over 16 bases. Per the germline V gene, CDR1 is SGHTA and CDR2 is FQGNSA. Trimming took 5 bases from V and 16 from J; bases not matched to a gene: 11. This CDR3 is built from 15 residues. CDR3 nucleotides: TGTGCCAGCAGCCCCCCGGGACTAGCGGGAGGGCGGCTTTTCTTC. Its translation: CASSPPGLAGGRLFF. The variable domain in full, with the rest retrieved from reference TRBV7-2 and TRBJ2-1, is GAGVSQSPSNKVTEKGKDVELRCDPISGHTALYWYRQSLGQGLEFLIYFQGNSAPDKSGLPSDRFSAERTGGSVSTLTIQRTQQEDSAVYLCASSPPGLAGGRLFFGPGTRLTVL.